This T cell receptor beta chain was retrieved from a study of control samples from healthy donors and cancer patients. The CDR3 contains 14 residues. The germline gives CDR1 SGHTA, CDR2 FQGNSA. V was cut by 5 bases and J by 8 bases, with 15 bases left in between. Sequenced by immunoSEQ multiplex PCR; TCRdb stores in-frame clones only, minus some. The repertoire includes about 160,000 clones, approximately 94% of them detected once, and about 15% sits in the top ten. The chain combines TRBV7-2 with TRBJ1-4; D is perhaps TRBD1 (5 bases). The TCR sequence derives from a man in his fifties or sixties with colorectal cancer. Sequencing was done on a sample of PBMCs. Here the CDR3 DNA reads TGTGCCAGCAGCAACGGGGCGTCGGTCGAAAAACTGTTTTTT. Its translation is CASSNGASVEKLFF.